The T cell receptor beta chain under discussion was sequenced for a study of shared T cell receptors in the human thymus. Profiled with immunoSEQ multiplex PCR; TCRdb holds only in-frame clones, not every one. This repertoire shows about 660,000 clones, around nine tenths found once; its top ten account for 0.008% to 0.011%. Trimming removed 0 bases at V and 7 bases at J, with 10 bases between. This CDR3 is built from 14 residues. The V gene's germline CDR1 is SGHKS and CDR2 YYEKEE (reference sequence). Regarding this clone: Other DNA sequences in the same sample also yield this CDR3.

The sample also formed part of further work on human thymus T cells. As reported in that work: Donation was from healthy Finnish infants who were having corrective surgery that addressed congenital heart defects.

The chain is built from TRBV5-5 and TRBJ1-4; D is possibly TRBD1 (6 bases). Sequencing used thymocytes. The sequence was collected from a boy in the first two years of life with a congenital heart defect. CDR3 in DNA: TGTGCCAGCAGCTTGGGTCAGGGGAGTGAAAAACTGTTTTTT. Protein product: CASSLGQGSEKLFF.